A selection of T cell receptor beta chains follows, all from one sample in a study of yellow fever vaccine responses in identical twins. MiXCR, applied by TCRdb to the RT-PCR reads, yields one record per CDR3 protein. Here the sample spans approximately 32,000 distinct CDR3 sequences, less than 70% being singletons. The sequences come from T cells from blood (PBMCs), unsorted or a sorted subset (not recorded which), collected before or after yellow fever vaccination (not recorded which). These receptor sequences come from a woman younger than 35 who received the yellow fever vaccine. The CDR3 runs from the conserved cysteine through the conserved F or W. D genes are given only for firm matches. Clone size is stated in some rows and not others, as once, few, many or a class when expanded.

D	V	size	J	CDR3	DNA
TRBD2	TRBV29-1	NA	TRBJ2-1	CSASLGTRPNEQFF	TGCAGCGCAAGCCTCGGGACTAGACCCAATGAGCAGTTCTTC
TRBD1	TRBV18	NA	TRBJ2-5	CASSPGTEETQYF	TGTGCCAGCTCACCGGGGACAGAAGAGACCCAGTACTTC
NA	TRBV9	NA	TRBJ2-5	CASSVAWTNVGTQYF	TGTGCCAGCAGCGTAGCGTGGACTAACGTCGGGACCCAGTACTTC
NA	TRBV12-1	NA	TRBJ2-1	CASSFGHSDEQFF	TGTGCCAGCAGCTTTGGTCATTCGGATGAGCAGTTCTTC
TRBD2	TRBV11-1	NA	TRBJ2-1	CASSLKPRLAGVDEQFF	TGTGCCAGCAGCTTGAAACCCCGGCTAGCGGGAGTAGATGAGCAGTTCTTC
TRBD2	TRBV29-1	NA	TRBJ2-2	CSAVGTSVNTGELFF	TGCAGCGCTGTTGGGACTAGCGTTAACACCGGGGAGCTGTTTTTT
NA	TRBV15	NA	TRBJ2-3	CATSRDSVTTDTQYF	TGTGCCACCAGCAGAGATTCGGTCACCACAGATACGCAGTATTTT
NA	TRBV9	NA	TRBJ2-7	CASSVEVGTYEQYF	TGTGCCAGCAGCGTAGAAGTAGGGACCTACGAGCAGTACTTC
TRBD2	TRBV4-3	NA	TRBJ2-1	CASSQGLARYEQFF	TGCGCCAGCAGCCAGGGACTAGCTAGGTATGAGCAGTTCTTC
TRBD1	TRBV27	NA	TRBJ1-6	CASSLDGRGPYSPLHF	TGTGCCAGCAGTTTAGACGGCAGGGGGCCTTATTCACCCCTCCACTTT
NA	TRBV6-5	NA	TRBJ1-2	CASSYSITANYGYTF	TGTGCCAGCAGTTACTCGATTACCGCTAACTATGGCTACACCTTC
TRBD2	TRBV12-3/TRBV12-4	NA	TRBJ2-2	CASSLQSTSASHRELFF	TGTGCCAGCAGCCTACAATCCACTAGCGCATCCCACCGGGAGCTGTTTTTT
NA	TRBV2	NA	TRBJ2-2	CASRRAFADTGELFF	TGTGCCAGCCGGCGGGCCTTTGCGGACACCGGGGAGCTGTTTTTT
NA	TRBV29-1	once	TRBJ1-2	CSVYPSTSGGYTF	TGCAGCGTTTACCCCTCGACCTCGGGAGGCTACACCTTC
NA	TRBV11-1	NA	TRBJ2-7	CASSLQDPIEQYF	TGTGCCAGCAGCTTACAGGATCCCATCGAGCAGTACTTC
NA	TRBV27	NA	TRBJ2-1	CASSFYDNEQFF	TGTGCCAGCAGTTTCTATGACAATGAGCAGTTCTTC
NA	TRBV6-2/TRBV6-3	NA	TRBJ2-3	CASSYTSTDTQYF	TGTGCCAGCAGTTACACTAGCACAGATACGCAGTATTTT
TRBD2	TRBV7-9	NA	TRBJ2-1	CASRWWASGNSYEQFF	TGTGCCAGCAGGTGGTGGGCTAGCGGGAATTCGTATGAGCAGTTCTTC
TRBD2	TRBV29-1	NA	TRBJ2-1	CSADGGISINEQFF	TGCAGCGCCGACGGGGGGATTAGCATCAATGAGCAGTTCTTC
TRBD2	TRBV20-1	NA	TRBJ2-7	CSAPGLAAYEQYF	TGCAGTGCCCCCGGACTAGCGGCCTACGAGCAGTACTTC
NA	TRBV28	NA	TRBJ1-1	CASSGSTESPNTEAFF	TGTGCCAGCAGTGGCTCGACAGAAAGCCCGAACACTGAAGCTTTCTTT
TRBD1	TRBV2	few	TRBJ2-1	CASSELGTGSGYHEQFF	TGTGCCAGCAGTGAACTCGGGACAGGCAGTGGGTATCATGAGCAGTTCTTC
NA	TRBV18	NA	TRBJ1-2	CASSPGTVYGYTF	TGTGCCAGCTCACCGGGGACGGTTTATGGCTACACCTTC
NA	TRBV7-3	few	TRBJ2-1	CASSLYFGGGNEQFF	TGTGCCAGCAGCCTGTATTTTGGGGGCGGGAATGAGCAGTTCTTC
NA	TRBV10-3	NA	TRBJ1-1	CAISEQQGNTEAFF	TGTGCCATCAGTGAACAACAGGGGAACACTGAAGCTTTCTTT
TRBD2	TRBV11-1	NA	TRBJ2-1	CASSLQAGRLAGGSYEQFF	TGTGCCAGCAGCTTACAGGCAGGCCGACTAGCGGGAGGTTCGTATGAGCAGTTCTTC
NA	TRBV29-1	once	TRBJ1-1	CSVEMGRGTEAFF	TGCAGCGTTGAGATGGGACGTGGTACTGAAGCTTTCTTT
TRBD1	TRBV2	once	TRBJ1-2	CASSEQGATNYGYTF	TGTGCCAGCAGTGAACAGGGGGCCACAAACTATGGCTACACCTTC
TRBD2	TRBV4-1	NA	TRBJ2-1	CASSQDFLAGGPVEQFF	TGCGCCAGCAGCCAAGATTTCCTAGCGGGAGGGCCTGTTGAGCAGTTCTTC
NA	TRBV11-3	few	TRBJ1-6	CASSLVRDIGNSPLHF	TGTGCCAGCAGCTTAGTCCGGGACATAGGGAATTCACCCCTCCACTTT
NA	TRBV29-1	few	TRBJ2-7	CSVEGARNEQYF	TGCAGCGTTGAGGGGGCGAGGAACGAGCAGTACTTC
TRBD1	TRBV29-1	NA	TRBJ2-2	CSVGDRSSGELFF	TGCAGCGTTGGGGACAGGTCCAGCGGGGAGCTGTTTTTT
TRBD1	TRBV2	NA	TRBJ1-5	CASSEVGQGRNQPQHF	TGTGCCAGCAGTGAAGTTGGACAGGGGAGAAATCAGCCCCAGCATTTT
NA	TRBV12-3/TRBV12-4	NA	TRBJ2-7	CASSFGALYEQYF	TGTGCCAGCAGTTTCGGGGCCCTCTACGAGCAGTACTTC
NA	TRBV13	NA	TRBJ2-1	CASSLGRNNEQFF	TGTGCCAGCAGCTTAGGTCGGAACAATGAGCAGTTCTTC
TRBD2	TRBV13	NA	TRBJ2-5	CASSLGSGGGETQYF	TGTGCCAGCAGCTTAGGTAGCGGGGGTGGAGAGACCCAGTACTTC
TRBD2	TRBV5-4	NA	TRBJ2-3	CASSLGLAGTDTQYF	TGTGCCAGCAGCTTGGGACTAGCAGGCACAGATACGCAGTATTTT
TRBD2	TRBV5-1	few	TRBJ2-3	CASSLVTSVTDTQYF	TGCGCCAGCAGCTTGGTGACTAGCGTCACAGATACGCAGTATTTT
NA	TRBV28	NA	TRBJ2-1	CASGESVGIYNEQFF	TGTGCCAGCGGGGAGTCCGTCGGAATCTACAATGAGCAGTTCTTC
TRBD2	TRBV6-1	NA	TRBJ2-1	CASSGLAGESNEQFF	TGTGCCAGCAGTGGCCTAGCGGGAGAGTCCAATGAGCAGTTCTTC
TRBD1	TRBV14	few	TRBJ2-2	CASSPRDSVNTGELFF	TGTGCCAGCAGCCCACGGGACAGCGTGAACACCGGGGAGCTGTTTTTT
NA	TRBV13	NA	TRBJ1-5	CASRVDGLNQPQHF	TGTGCCAGCAGAGTAGACGGGCTCAATCAGCCCCAGCATTTT
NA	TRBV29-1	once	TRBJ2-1	CSVEGETSTSSYNEQFF	TGCAGCGTTGAGGGGGAAACATCGACAAGCTCCTACAATGAGCAGTTCTTC
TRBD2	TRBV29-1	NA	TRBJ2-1	CSVEGGLAGSYNEQFF	TGCAGCGTTGAAGGGGGACTAGCGGGTTCCTACAATGAGCAGTTCTTC
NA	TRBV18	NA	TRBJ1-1	CASSPRKNTEAFF	TGTGCCAGCTCACCACGTAAGAACACTGAAGCTTTCTTT
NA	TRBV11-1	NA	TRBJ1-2	CASSLSNDRRYGYTF	TGTGCCAGCAGCTTATCGAATGACAGGCGCTATGGCTACACCTTC
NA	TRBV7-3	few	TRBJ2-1	CASSFLGSPGNEQFF	TGTGCCAGCAGCTTTCTCGGGAGTCCGGGCAATGAGCAGTTCTTC
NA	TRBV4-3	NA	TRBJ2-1	CASSQGPRNPGSGDEQFF	TGCGCCAGCAGCCAAGGCCCGCGGAATCCCGGGAGTGGGGATGAGCAGTTCTTC
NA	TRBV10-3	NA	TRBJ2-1	CAISDGGSYNEQFF	TGTGCCATCAGTGACGGGGGCTCCTACAATGAGCAGTTCTTC
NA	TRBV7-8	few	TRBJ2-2	CASSFYPKANTGELFF	TGTGCCAGCAGCTTTTACCCCAAGGCGAACACCGGGGAGCTGTTTTTT
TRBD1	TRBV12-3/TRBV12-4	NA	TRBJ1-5	CASSTLGWDRGNQPQHF	TGTGCCAGCAGTACCTTGGGGTGGGACAGGGGCAATCAGCCCCAGCATTTT
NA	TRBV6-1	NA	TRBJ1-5	CASSEARAWGNQPQHF	TGTGCCAGCAGTGAAGCGCGGGCTTGGGGCAATCAGCCCCAGCATTTT
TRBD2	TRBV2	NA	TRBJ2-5	CASSVGSGPRETQYF	TGTGCCAGCAGTGTCGGTAGCGGGCCCCGAGAGACCCAGTACTTC
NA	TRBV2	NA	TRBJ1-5	CASSVQGTVQPQHF	TGTGCCAGCAGCGTTCAGGGGACGGTGCAGCCCCAGCATTTT
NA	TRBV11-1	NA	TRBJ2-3	CASSSSVDTQYF	TGTGCCAGCAGCTCCTCGGTTGATACGCAGTATTTT
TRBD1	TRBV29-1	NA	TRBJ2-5	CSVFVWGTGGETQYF	TGCAGCGTTTTCGTCTGGGGGACAGGGGGCGAGACCCAGTACTTC
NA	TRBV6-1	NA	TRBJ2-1	CASSLGNEQFF	TGTGCCAGCAGCCTGGGCAATGAGCAGTTCTTC
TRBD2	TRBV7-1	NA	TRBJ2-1	CASSPGTSGIIDEQFF	TGTGCCAGCAGCCCAGGGACTAGCGGGATTATCGATGAGCAGTTCTTC
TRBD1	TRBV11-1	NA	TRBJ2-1	CASIERDRSSYNEQFF	TGTGCCAGCATCGAAAGGGACAGAAGCTCCTACAATGAGCAGTTCTTC
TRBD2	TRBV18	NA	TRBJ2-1	CASSPPRGGNYNEQFF	TGTGCCAGCTCACCACCGCGCGGGGGAAATTACAATGAGCAGTTCTTC